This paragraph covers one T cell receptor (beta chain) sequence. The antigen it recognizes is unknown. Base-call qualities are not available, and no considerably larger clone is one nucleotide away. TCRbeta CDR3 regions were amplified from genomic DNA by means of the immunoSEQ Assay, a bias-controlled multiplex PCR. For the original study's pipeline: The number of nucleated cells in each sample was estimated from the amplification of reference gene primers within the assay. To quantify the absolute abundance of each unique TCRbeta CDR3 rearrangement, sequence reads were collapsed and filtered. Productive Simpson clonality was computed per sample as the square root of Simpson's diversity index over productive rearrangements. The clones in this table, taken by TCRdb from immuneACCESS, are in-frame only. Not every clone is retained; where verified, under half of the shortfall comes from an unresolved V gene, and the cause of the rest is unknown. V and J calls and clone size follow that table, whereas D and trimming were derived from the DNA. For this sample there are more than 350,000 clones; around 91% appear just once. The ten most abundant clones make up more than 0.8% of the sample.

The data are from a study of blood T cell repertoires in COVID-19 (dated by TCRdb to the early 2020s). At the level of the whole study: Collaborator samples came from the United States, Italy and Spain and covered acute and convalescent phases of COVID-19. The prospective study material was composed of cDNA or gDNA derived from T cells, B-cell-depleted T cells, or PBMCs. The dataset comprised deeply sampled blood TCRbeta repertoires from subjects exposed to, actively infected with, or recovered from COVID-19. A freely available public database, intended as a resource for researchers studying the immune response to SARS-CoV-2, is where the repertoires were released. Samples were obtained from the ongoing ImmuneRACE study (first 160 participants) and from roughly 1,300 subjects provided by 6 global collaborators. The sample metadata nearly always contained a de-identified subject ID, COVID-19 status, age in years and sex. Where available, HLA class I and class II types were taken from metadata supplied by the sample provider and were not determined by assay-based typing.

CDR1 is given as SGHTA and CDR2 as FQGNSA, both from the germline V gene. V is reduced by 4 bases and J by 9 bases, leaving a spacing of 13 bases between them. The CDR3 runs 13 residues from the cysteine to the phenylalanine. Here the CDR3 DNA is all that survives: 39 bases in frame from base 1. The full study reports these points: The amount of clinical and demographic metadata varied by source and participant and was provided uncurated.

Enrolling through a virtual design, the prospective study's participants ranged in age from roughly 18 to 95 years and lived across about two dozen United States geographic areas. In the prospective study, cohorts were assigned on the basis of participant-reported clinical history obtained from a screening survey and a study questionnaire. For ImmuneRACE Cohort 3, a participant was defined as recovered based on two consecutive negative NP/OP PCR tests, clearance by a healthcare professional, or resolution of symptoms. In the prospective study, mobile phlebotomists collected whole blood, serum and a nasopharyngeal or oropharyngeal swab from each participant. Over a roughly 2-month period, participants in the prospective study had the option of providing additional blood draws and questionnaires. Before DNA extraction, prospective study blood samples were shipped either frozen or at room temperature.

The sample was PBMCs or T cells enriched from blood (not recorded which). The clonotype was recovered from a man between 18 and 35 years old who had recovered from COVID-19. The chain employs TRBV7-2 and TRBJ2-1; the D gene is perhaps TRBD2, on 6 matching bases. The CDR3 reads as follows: CASSSRYGGEQFF. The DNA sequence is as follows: TGTGCCAGCAGCTCTCGATACGGGGGTGAGCAGTTCTTC.